This entry lists 3 T cell receptor beta chains sequenced from one sample in a study of cytomegalovirus exposure and HLA in healthy donors. Primers included in the PCR were 60 Vbeta and 13 Jbeta primers. TCRdb's copy holds only in-frame clones and misses some; the assay was immunoSEQ multiplex PCR. The sample includes about 120,000 clones, approximately 80% of them seen just once. The sequenced sample was PBMCs. These receptors originate from a man between 25 and 39 years old in good health and CMV-seronegative.

The chain is built from TRBV27 and TRBJ2-1, with D possibly TRBD1 on 5 matching bases. V was trimmed by 3 bases and J by 8 bases, leaving 11 bases between them. Germline CDR1 is MNHEY and CDR2 is SMNVEV (reference sequence). This CDR3 comprises 13 residues. Here the CDR3 DNA reads TGTGCCAGCAGTTTTTGGTCAGGGCATGAGCAGTTCTTC. Amino acids: CASSFWSGHEQFF.

Only one count was recorded for this clone. This rearrangement joins TRBV19 to TRBJ1-2, with 7 bases lining up with TRBD1. J was trimmed by 7 bases and V by 9 bases; bases with no gene match: 14. The CDR3 consists of 14 residues. Germline V gene data show CDR1 as LNHDA and CDR2 as SQIVND (reference sequence). CDR3 sequence reads: CASSLRSRGSGYTF. The DNA for the CDR3 is TGTGCCAGCTCTCTAAGGTCCAGGGGGAGTGGCTACACCTTC.

The rearrangement joins TRBV27 to TRBJ2-7; possible D gene TRBD1, 6 bases. This CDR3 is built from 15 residues. Trimming cost V 4 bases and J 3 bases, with 16 bases left between them. CDR1 MNHEY and CDR2 SMNVEV come from the germline V gene (reference sequence). The CDR3 sequence: CASSSVSAGVYEQYF. As DNA, the CDR3 is TGTGCCAGCAGTTCGGTTTCGGCAGGGGTCTACGAGCAGTACTTC.